This T cell receptor (beta chain) was sequenced during a study of blood T cell repertoires in COVID-19. About the study: Italy, Spain and the United States were the sources of the convalescent and acute COVID-19 samples. PBMCs, B-cell-depleted T cells, or T cells were the source of the cDNA or gDNA that made up the material.

CDR3 size: 16 residues. CDR1 is SGHTA, CDR2 FQGNSA, per germline. Trimming removed 1 base from V and 7 bases from J, with 19 bases in between. How the authors handled the data: Using reference gene primer amplification, nucleated cell counts were estimated. The table came from immunoSEQ multiplex PCR; TCRdb's copy has only in-frame clones and leaves some out. V and J calls and clone size come straight from that table; D and trimming were deduced from the DNA. Counted here are around 200,000 clones, around 83% occurring once; the ten biggest clones make up 4.5% to 5%. This chain connects TRBV7-2 to TRBJ2-5, with D possibly TRBD2 on 6 matching bases. The sequence was obtained from a woman older than 75 with acute or convalescent COVID-19. The material sequenced was peripheral blood. The CDR3 DNA reads as TGTGCCAGCAGCTTAGTATCGGGTGGGGCGCGGGGGACCCAGTACTTC. Its translation is CASSLVSGGARGTQYF.